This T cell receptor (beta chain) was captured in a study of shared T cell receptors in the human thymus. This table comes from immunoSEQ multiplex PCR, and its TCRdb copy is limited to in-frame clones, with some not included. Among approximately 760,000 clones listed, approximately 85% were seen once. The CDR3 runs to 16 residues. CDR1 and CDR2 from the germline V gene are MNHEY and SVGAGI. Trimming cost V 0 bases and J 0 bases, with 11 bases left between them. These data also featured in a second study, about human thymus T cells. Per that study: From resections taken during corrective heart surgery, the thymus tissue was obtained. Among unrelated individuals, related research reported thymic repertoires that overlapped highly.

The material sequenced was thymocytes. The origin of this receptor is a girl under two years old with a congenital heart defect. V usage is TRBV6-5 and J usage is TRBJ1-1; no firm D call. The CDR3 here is CASSYSRAQLNTEAFF. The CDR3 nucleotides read TGTGCCAGCAGTTACTCGAGAGCACAGCTGAACACTGAAGCTTTCTTT.